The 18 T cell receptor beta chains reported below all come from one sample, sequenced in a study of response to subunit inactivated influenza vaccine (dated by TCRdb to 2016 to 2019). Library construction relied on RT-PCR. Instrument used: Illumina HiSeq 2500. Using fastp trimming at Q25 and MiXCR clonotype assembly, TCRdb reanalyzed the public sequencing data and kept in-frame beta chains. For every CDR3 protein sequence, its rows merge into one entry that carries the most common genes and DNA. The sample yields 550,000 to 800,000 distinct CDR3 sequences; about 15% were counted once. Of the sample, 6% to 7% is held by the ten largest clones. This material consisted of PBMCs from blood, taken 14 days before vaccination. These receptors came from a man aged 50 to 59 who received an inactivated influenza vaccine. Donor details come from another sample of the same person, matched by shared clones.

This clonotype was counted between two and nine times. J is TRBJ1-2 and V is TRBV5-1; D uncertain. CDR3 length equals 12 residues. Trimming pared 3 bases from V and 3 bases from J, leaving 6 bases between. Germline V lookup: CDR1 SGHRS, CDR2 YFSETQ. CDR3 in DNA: TGCGCCAGCAGCTCGGACGACTATGGCTACACCTTC. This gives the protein CASSSDDYGYTF. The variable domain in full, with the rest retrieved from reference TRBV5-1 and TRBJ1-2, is KAGVTQTPRYLIKTRGQQVTLSCSPISGHRSVSWYQQTPGQGLQFLFEYFSETQRNKGNFPGRFSGRQFSNSRSEMNVSTLELGDSALYLCASSSDDYGYTFGSGTRLTVV.

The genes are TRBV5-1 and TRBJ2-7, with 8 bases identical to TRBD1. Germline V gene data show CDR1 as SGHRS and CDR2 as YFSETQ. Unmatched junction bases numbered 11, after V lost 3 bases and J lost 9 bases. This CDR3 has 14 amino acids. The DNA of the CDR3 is TGCGCCAGCAGCTGGGACAGGCAAACCTCGGGGCAGTACTTC. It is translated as CASSWDRQTSGQYF.

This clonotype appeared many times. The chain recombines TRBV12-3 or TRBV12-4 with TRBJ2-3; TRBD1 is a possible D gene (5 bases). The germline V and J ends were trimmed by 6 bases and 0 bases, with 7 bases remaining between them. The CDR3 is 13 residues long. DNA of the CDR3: TGTGCCAGCAGGACAGCTAGCACAGATACGCAGTATTTT. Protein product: CASRTASTDTQYF.

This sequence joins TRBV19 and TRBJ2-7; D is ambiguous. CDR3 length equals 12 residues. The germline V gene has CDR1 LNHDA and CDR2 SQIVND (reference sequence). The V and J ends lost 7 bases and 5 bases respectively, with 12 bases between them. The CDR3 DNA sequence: TGTGCCAGTACACACCTACTACACGAGCAGTACTTC. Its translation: CASTHLLHEQYF.

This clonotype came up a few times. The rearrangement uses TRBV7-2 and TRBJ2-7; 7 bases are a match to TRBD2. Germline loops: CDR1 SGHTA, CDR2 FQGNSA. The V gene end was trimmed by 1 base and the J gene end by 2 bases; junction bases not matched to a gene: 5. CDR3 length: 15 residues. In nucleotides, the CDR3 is TGTGCCAGCAGCTTAGGCCTAGCGGCAGCCTACGAGCAGTACTTC. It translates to CASSLGLAAAYEQYF.

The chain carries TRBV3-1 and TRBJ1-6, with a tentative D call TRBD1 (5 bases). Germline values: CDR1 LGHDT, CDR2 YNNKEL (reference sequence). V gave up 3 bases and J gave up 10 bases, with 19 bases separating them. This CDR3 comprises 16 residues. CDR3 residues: CASSQGGPLKRSPLHF. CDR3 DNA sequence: TGTGCCAGCAGCCAGGGGGGACCGCTCAAGAGATCACCCCTCCACTTT.

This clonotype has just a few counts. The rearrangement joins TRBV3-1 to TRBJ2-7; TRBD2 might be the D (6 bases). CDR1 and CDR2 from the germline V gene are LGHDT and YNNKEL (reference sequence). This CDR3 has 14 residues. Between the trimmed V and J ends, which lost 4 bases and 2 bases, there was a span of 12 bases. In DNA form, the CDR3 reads TGTGCCAGCAGCCGATTGGGGAGGACCTACGAGCAGTACTTC. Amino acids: CASSRLGRTYEQYF.

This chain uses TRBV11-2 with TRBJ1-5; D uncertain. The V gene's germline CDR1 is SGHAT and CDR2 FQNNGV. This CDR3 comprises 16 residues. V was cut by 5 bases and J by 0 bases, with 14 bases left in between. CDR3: CASSPQQRYSNQPQHF. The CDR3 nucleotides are TGTGCCAGCAGCCCCCAACAGCGATATAGCAATCAGCCCCAGCATTTT.

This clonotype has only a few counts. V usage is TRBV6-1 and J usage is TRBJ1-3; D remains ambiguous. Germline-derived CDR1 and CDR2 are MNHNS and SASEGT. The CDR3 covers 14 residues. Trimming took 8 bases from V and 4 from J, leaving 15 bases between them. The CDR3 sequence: CASPLIGPGNTIYF. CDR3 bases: TGTGCCAGCCCCCTGATAGGCCCAGGAAACACCATATATTTT.

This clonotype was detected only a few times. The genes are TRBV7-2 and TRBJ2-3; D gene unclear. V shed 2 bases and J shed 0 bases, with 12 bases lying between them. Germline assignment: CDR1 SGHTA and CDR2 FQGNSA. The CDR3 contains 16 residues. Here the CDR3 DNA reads TGTGCCAGCAGCTTATCCAGGTCACCTAGCACAGATACGCAGTATTTT. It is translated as CASSLSRSPSTDTQYF.

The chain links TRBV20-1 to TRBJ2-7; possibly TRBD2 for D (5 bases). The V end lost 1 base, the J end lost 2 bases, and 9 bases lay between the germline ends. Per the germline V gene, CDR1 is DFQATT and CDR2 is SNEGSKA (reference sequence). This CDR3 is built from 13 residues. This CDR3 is CSARVAGTYEQYF. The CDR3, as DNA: TGCAGTGCTAGAGTTGCGGGCACCTACGAGCAGTACTTC.

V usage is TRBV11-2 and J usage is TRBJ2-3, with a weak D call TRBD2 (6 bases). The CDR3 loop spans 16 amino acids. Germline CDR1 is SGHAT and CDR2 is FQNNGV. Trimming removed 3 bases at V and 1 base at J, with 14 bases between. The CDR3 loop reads CASSFALPGGTDTQYF. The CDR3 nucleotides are TGTGCCAGCAGCTTCGCGCTCCCGGGAGGCACAGATACGCAGTATTTT.

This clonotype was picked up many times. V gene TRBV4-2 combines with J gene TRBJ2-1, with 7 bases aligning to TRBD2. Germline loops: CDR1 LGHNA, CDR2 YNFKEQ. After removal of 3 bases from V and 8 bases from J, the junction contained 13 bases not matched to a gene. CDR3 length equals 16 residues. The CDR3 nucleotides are TGTGCCAGCAGCCATGCACAAGGACTAGGTCTGTATGAGCAGTTCTTC. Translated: CASSHAQGLGLYEQFF.

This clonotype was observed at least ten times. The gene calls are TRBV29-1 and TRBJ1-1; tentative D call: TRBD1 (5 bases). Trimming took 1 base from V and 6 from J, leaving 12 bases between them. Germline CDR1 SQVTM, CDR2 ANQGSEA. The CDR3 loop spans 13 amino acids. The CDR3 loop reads CSVEVGGRAEAFF. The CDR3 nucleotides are TGCAGCGTTGAAGTCGGGGGTAGGGCTGAAGCTTTCTTT.

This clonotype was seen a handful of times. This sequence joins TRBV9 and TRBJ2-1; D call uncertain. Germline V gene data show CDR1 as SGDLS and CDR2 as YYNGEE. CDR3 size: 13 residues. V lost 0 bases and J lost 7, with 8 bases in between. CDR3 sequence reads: CASSVARMNEQFF. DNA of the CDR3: TGTGCCAGCAGCGTAGCTAGGATGAATGAGCAGTTCTTC.

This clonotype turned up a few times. The DNA of the CDR3 is TGTGCCAGCAGCTTGGCCCTAGCGGGGGGGCTTGGTTACAATGAGCAGTTCTTC. Translation: CASSLALAGGLGYNEQFF. The chain recombines TRBV5-5 with TRBJ2-1, with 12 positions matching TRBD2. The CDR3 is 18 residues long. The germline V gene encodes CDR1 SGHKS and CDR2 YYEKEE (reference sequence). Trimming at V came to 0 bases and at J to 4 bases, leaving 8 bases not matched to a gene.

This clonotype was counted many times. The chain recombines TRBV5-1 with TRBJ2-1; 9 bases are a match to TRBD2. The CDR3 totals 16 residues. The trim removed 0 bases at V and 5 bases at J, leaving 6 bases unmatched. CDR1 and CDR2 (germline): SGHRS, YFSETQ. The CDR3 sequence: CASSLGSGRSHNEQFF. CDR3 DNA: TGCGCCAGCAGCTTGGGAAGCGGGAGGAGCCACAATGAGCAGTTCTTC.

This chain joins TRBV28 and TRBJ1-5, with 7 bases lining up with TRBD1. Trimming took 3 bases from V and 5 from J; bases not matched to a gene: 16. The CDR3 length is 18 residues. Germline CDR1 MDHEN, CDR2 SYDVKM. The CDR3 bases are TGTGCCAGCAGTTTTGTACTCGACGACAGGGTAAGAGATCAGCCCCAGCATTTT. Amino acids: CASSFVLDDRVRDQPQHF. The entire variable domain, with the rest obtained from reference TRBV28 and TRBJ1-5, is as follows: DVKVTQSSRYLVKRTGEKVFLECVQDMDHENMFWYRQDPGLGLRLIYFSYDVKMKEKGDIPEGYSVSREKKERFSLILESASTNQTSMYLCASSFVLDDRVRDQPQHFGDGTRLSIL.